This T cell receptor (beta chain) came from a study of cytomegalovirus exposure and HLA in healthy donors. Study conclusions and caveats: The dataset shows that most TCR sequences were rare, while some public TCRs occurred in many donors.

Germline CDR1 SGHNT, CDR2 YYREEE (reference sequence). After removal of 1 base from V and 5 bases from J, the junction contained 3 bases not matched to a gene. The CDR3 runs to 14 residues. Method: immunoSEQ multiplex PCR; TCRdb's copy keeps in-frame clones and lacks some. The sample yields approximately 120,000 clones, around 86% seen once. Worth noting for this clone: Its antigen remains unidentified.

Input material: PBMCs. The chain has TRBV5-4 and TRBJ2-5; 9 bases align to TRBD1. The source of this sequence is a woman younger than 35 in good health and CMV-seronegative. As DNA, the CDR3 is TGTGCCAGCAGCTTGATCGGACAGGGGGAGACCCAGTACTTC. The encoded protein is CASSLIGQGETQYF.